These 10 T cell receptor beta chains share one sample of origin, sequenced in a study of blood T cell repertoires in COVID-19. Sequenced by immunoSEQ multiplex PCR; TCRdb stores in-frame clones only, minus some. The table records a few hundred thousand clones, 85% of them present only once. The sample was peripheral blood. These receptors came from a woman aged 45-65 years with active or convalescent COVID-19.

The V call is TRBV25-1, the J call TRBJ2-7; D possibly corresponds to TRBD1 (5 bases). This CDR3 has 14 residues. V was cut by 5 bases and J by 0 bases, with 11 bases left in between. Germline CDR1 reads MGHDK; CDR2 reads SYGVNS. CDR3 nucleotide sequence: TGTGCCAGCAGTATCGACAGCCCCTCCTACGAGCAGTACTTC. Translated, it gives CASSIDSPSYEQYF.

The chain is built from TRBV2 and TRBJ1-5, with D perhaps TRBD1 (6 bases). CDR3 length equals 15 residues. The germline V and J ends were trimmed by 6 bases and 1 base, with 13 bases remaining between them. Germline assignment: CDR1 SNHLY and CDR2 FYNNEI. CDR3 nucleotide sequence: TGTGCCAGCAGAGGGGGGGGGTTCAGCAATCAGCCCCAGCATTTT. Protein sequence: CASRGGGFSNQPQHF.

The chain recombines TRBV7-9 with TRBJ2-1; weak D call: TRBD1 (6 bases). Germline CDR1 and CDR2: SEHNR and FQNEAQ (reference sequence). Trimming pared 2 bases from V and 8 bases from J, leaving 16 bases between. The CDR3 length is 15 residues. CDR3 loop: CASSLQGQGFDEQFF. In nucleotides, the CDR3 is TGTGCCAGCAGCTTACAGGGGCAAGGGTTCGATGAGCAGTTCTTC.

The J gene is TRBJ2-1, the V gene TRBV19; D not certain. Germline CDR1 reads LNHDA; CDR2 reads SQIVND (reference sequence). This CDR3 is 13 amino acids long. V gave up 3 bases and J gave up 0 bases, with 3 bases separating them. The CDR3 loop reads CASSISSYNEQFF. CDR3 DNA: TGTGCCAGTAGTATCAGCTCCTACAATGAGCAGTTCTTC.

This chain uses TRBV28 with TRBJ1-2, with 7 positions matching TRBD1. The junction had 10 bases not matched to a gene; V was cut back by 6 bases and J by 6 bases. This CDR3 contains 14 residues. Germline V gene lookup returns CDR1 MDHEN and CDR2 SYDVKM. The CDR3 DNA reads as TGTGCCAGCAGCTTACCTAAGACAGGGCATGGCTACACCTTC. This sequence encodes CASSLPKTGHGYTF.

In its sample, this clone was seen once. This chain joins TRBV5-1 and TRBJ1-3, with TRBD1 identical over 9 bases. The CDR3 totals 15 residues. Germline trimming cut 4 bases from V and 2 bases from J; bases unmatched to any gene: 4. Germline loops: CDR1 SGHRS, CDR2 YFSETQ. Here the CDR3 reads CASSTTGGTGNTIYF. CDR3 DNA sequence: TGCGCCAGCAGCACTACAGGGGGCACTGGAAACACCATATATTTT.

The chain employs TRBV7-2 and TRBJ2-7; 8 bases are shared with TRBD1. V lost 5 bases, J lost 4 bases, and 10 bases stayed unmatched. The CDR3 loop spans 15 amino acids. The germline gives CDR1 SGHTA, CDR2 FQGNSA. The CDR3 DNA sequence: TGTGCCAGCAGCCGGCCGGAGACAGGGGTTTACGAGCAGTACTTC. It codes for CASSRPETGVYEQYF.

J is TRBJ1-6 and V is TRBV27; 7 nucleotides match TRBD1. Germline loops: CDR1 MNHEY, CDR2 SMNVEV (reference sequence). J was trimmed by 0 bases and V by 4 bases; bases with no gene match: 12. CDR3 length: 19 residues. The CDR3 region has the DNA TGTGCCAGCAGTTCTTCTTTCGACAGGGCGAGCTCCTATAATTCACCCCTCCACTTT. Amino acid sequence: CASSSSFDRASSYNSPLHF.

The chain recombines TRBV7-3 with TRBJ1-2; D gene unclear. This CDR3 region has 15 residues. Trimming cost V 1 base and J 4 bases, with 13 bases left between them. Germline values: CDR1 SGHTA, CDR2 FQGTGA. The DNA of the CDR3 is TGTGCCAGCAGCTTAAATCACGGCCTAGTCTATGGCTACACCTTC. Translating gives CASSLNHGLVYGYTF.

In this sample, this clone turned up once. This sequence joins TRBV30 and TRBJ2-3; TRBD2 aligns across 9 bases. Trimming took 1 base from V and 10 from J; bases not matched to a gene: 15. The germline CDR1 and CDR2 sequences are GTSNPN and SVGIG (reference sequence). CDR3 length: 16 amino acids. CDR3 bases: TGTGCCTGGAGTGCTCCGGGACTAGCCGGGCGGTTGTCGCAGTATTTT. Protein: CAWSAPGLAGRLSQYF.